A single sample is the source of the 15 T cell receptor beta chains below, sequenced in a study of blood T cell repertoires in COVID-19. The assay was immunoSEQ multiplex PCR, and TCRdb's table has in-frame clones only and misses some. The table has a few hundred thousand clones, about four fifths seen once. The sequenced sample consisted of peripheral blood. These receptor sequences come from an elderly man with acute or convalescent COVID-19.

In its sample, this clone is medium-sized. One junction end does not reproduce the germline sequence, and a read error may be involved. The chain has TRBV2 and TRBJ2-7; possibly TRBD1 for D (6 bases). The CDR3 has 14 residues. Germline V CDR1 and CDR2: SNHLY, FYNNEI. CDR3 sequence (DNA): TGTGCCAGCACTGAAGACAGGTTGGGTTACGAGCAGTACTTC. This translates into CASTEDRLGYEQYF.

The V and J genes are TRBV6-5 and TRBJ2-7; TRBD2 matches at 8 bases. The CDR3 extends over 15 amino acids. The germline V gene has CDR1 MNHEY and CDR2 SVGAGI. J was trimmed by 4 bases and V by 2 bases; bases with no gene match: 7. Here the CDR3 reads CASSYKSGSVYEQYF. CDR3 in DNA: TGTGCCAGCAGTTACAAAAGCGGGAGTGTGTACGAGCAGTACTTC.

The chain links TRBV28 to TRBJ1-4, with 7 bases fitting TRBD1. V was clipped by 10 bases and J by 1 base; unmatched bases: 3. The CDR3 runs 13 residues. Germline CDR1 MDHEN, CDR2 SYDVKM. The CDR3 coding sequence is TGTGCCACCCACAGGGGAACTAATGAAAAACTGTTTTTT. Encoded protein: CATHRGTNEKLFF.

The chain carries TRBV7-3 and TRBJ2-1; 7 bases agree with TRBD2. In germline, CDR1 is SGHTA, CDR2 FQGTGA. This CDR3 spans 16 amino acids. Trimming at V came to 2 bases and at J to 2 bases, leaving 6 bases not matched to a gene. The CDR3 protein is CASSLRAGATYNEQFF. Written as DNA, the CDR3 is TGTGCCAGCAGCTTACGTGCGGGAGCCACCTACAATGAGCAGTTCTTC.

The chain has TRBV11-1 and TRBJ2-3; D may be TRBD1 (7 bases). Per germline, CDR1 SGHAT and CDR2 FQDESV (reference sequence). Trimming stripped 3 bases from V and 7 bases from J, with 14 bases between. CDR3 length: 14 amino acids. The CDR3 nucleotides are TGTGCCAGCAGCTTTGGGTCAGGGGGGAATACGCAGTATTTT. This gives the protein CASSFGSGGNTQYF.

This clone was picked up a small number of times. The chain uses TRBV2 and TRBJ2-2; 8 nucleotides align to TRBD2. Germline-derived CDR1 and CDR2 are SNHLY and FYNNEI. The CDR3 covers 15 residues. The V gene end was trimmed by 6 bases and the J gene end by 5 bases; junction bases not matched to a gene: 8. The chain's CDR3 is CASRILADLTGELFF. In DNA, the CDR3 is TGTGCCAGCAGAATACTAGCGGATCTTACCGGGGAGCTGTTTTTT.

V usage is TRBV27 and J usage is TRBJ2-7, with TRBD2 as a possible D gene (6 bases). The CDR3 length is 13 residues. V lost 8 bases to trimming and J lost 0 bases, with 11 bases between them. The germline V gene encodes CDR1 MNHEY and CDR2 SMNVEV (reference sequence). CDR3 residues: CASGRRASYEQYF. CDR3 sequence (DNA): TGTGCCAGCGGAAGGAGGGCCTCCTACGAGCAGTACTTC.

This clone was found a few times. This chain joins TRBV24-1 and TRBJ2-7; D may be TRBD1 (6 bases). V lost 7 bases and J 0 bases, leaving 18 bases between the germline ends. The germline gives CDR1 KGHDR, CDR2 SFDVKD. This CDR3 is built from 16 residues. The CDR3 sequence: CATSGTRGDSSYEQYF. For the CDR3, the DNA is TGTGCCACCAGCGGCACCAGGGGCGATAGCTCCTACGAGCAGTACTTC.

The V call is TRBV27, the J call TRBJ1-4, with D hard to call. This CDR3 is built from 15 residues. Germline-derived CDR1 and CDR2 are MNHEY and SMNVEV (reference sequence). Trimming left V 6 bases short and J 3 bases short, with 14 bases between. CDR3 nucleotide sequence: TGTGCCAGCAGCTTCCGAGGGTGGCCTAATGAAAAACTGTTTTTT. Protein: CASSFRGWPNEKLFF.

The gene calls are TRBV25-1 and TRBJ1-6; the match to TRBD1 covers 7 bases. The V and J ends lost 0 bases and 4 bases, in that order; junction bases with no gene match: 9. This CDR3 is built from 18 residues. CDR1 and CDR2 from the germline V gene are MGHDK and SYGVNS. Here the CDR3 reads CASSEYLSAGQYNSPLHF. CDR3 bases: TGTGCCAGCAGTGAATATTTATCGGCGGGACAGTATAATTCACCCCTCCACTTT.

This chain's CDR3 is CASSLDRGNEQFF. Here the CDR3 DNA reads TGTGCCAGCAGCTTAGACCGAGGGAATGAGCAGTTCTTC. The rearrangement uses TRBV11-2 and TRBJ2-1, with a weak D call TRBD2 (5 bases). The CDR3 sequence is 13 residues long. The V end lost 0 bases, the J end lost 7 bases, and 7 bases lay between the germline ends. Per the germline V gene, CDR1 is SGHAT and CDR2 is FQNNGV.

The chain is built from TRBV30 and TRBJ2-3, with D perhaps TRBD1 (6 bases). CDR3 length equals 14 residues. Germline V CDR1 and CDR2: GTSNPN, SVGIG (reference sequence). V lost 2 bases, J lost 2 bases, and 11 bases lay in between. CDR3 region: CAWSWRTATDTQYF. CDR3 nucleotide sequence: TGTGCCTGGAGTTGGCGGACAGCCACAGATACGCAGTATTTT.

The chain is built from TRBV27 and TRBJ2-7; TRBD1 matches at 7 bases. The CDR3 spans 15 residues. From germline, CDR1 is MNHEY and CDR2 SMNVEV (reference sequence). V lost 4 bases, J lost 3 bases, and 9 bases stayed unmatched. The CDR3 spells CASSSRQGLVYEQYF. The CDR3 DNA reads as TGTGCCAGCAGTTCCCGACAGGGCCTCGTCTACGAGCAGTACTTC.

This rearrangement joins TRBV5-6 to TRBJ2-7; D remains unclear. Per the germline V gene, CDR1 is SGHDT and CDR2 is YYEEEE. Between the trimmed V and J ends, which lost 2 bases and 7 bases, there was a span of 10 bases. This CDR3 comprises 12 residues. Here the CDR3 reads CASSLNRREQYF. The CDR3 DNA is TGTGCCAGCAGCTTAAACCGCCGGGAGCAGTACTTC.

The chain couples TRBV9 to TRBJ2-7; TRBD2 agrees at 11 bases. Germline values: CDR1 SGDLS, CDR2 YYNGEE. J lost 3 bases, V lost 0 bases, and 14 bases had no gene match. The CDR3 length is 19 residues. The CDR3 loop is CASSVGTPSPGLAVYEQYF. CDR3 DNA sequence: TGTGCCAGCAGCGTAGGAACCCCTTCTCCGGGACTAGCGGTCTACGAGCAGTACTTC.